The rows below give T cell receptor beta chains drawn from one sample of a study of cytomegalovirus exposure and HLA in healthy donors. Assay used: immunoSEQ multiplex PCR; TCRdb lists only in-frame clones, some missing. The data contain 180,000 or so clones, about 69% of them singletons. Sequenced input: PBMCs. The receptors derive from a human donor in good health. CDR3s leave out the opening cysteine and the closing phenylalanine or tryptophan. A D gene is named only where the DNA matches it firmly.

TRBV9	TRBJ1-2	12	TRBD1	ASSVQGADYGYT
TRBV27	TRBJ1-5	12	TRBD1	ASSIQGAGQPQH
TRBV4-1	-	14	TRBD2	ASSPTTTSGIYEQY
TRBV11-2	TRBJ2-1	14	TRBD1	ASSLSGQDPYNEQF
TRBV15	TRBJ2-1	12	TRBD2	ATQLTSGSNEQF
TRBV7-8	TRBJ2-1	10	-	ASSSPGNEQF
TRBV2	TRBJ2-1	14	-	ASSEARGTRGNEQF
TRBV2	TRBJ2-3	14	TRBD2	ASSERLAGGTDTQY
TRBV5-8	TRBJ2-1	16	TRBD2	ASSLALTRGGAYNEQF
TRBV5-6	TRBJ2-1	11	TRBD2	ASSLAGREGQF
TRBV10-3	TRBJ1-2	12	TRBD1	AISESGQDYGYT
TRBV2	TRBJ2-3	13	TRBD1	ASSVAYRGTDTQY
TRBV7-2	TRBJ1-5	14	TRBD1	ASSLRTGASNQPQH
TRBV4-3	TRBJ2-3	14	TRBD2	ASSQLAGGGTDTQY
TRBV18	TRBJ2-2	14	-	ASSPRTDLDTGELF
TRBV30	TRBJ1-2	10	-	AWRGGTYGYT
TRBV28	TRBJ2-3	14	-	ASSLFYRGIADTQY
TRBV19	TRBJ1-1	16	-	ASSIDHGTTLGDTEAF
TRBV2	TRBJ1-1	10	-	ASSVTDTEAF
TRBV5-5	TRBJ2-7	11	-	ASSLGALDEQY
TRBV9	TRBJ2-3	11	TRBD1	ASSVTGEDTQY
TRBV30	TRBJ1-1	13	TRBD1	AWSTLLTGDTEAF
TRBV5-1	TRBJ1-2	12	TRBD1	ASTETTGLYGYT
TRBV19	TRBJ1-1	13	TRBD1	ASSADRGPDTEAF
TRBV5-1	TRBJ1-1	12	TRBD1	ASSLGRGRSEAF
TRBV7-9	TRBJ2-5	16	TRBD2	ASSLLREGGFVGETQY
TRBV7-9	TRBJ1-5	13	TRBD1	ASSLPGTGEQPQH
TRBV23-1	TRBJ1-6	18	TRBD1	ASSQSVRTGLDVYNSPLH
TRBV4-3	TRBJ2-1	13	TRBD2	ASSQGSGARNEQF
TRBV18	TRBJ1-4	12	-	ASSPNGLPAQVF
TRBV9	TRBJ1-2	11	TRBD1	ASSGTGEYGYT
TRBV10-3	TRBJ1-4	10	-	ATRGVGEKLF
TRBV7-9	-	10	-	ASSLSDYEQY
TRBV4-3	TRBJ2-3	15	TRBD2	ASSQRSGGASTDTQY
TRBV4-1	TRBJ1-6	17	TRBD1	ASSQDSPASGGRNSPLH
TRBV19	TRBJ2-3	14	TRBD2	ASSKSTSGGTDTQY
TRBV9	TRBJ2-2	12	-	ASSDFRSAGELF
TRBV5-1	TRBJ2-1	13	TRBD1	ASSSRDRVNNEQF
TRBV13	TRBJ2-1	13	-	ASSLESNSYNEQF
TRBV27	TRBJ1-2	12	-	ASSLWGGSDGYT
TRBV7-3	TRBJ2-2	14	TRBD2	ASSRGLAGGTGELF
TRBV7-2	TRBJ2-5	11	-	ASSGGRGETQY
TRBV2	TRBJ2-1	14	TRBD2	ASSSTSGGAGDEQF
TRBV7-8	TRBJ2-7	15	TRBD1	ASSLYSWDRGRYEQY
TRBV4-1	TRBJ1-2	13	-	ASSQDPGENYGYT
TRBV5-4	TRBJ2-5	11	-	ASSLDNQETQY
TRBV19	TRBJ1-6	13	-	ASSWGVGYNSPLH
TRBV2	TRBJ1-2	12	-	ARLGGEGIYGYT
TRBV15	TRBJ2-7	13	-	ATSRGRRGLYEQY
TRBV7-9	TRBJ2-7	11	-	ASSLQGPYEQY
TRBV7-2	TRBJ1-1	14	-	ASSSGSRGLNTEAF
TRBV14	TRBJ1-3	15	-	ASSRTSGDYSGNTIY
TRBV9	TRBJ1-2	11	TRBD1	ASSQTGIYGYT
TRBV7-2	TRBJ2-7	13	-	ASSTLLRQWHEQY
TRBV11-2	TRBJ1-4	16	TRBD1	ASNSDRISDPGNEKLF
TRBV6-6	TRBJ2-7	12	TRBD1	ASSTWDREYEQY
TRBV7-9	TRBJ1-2	11	-	ASSPGFRHGYT